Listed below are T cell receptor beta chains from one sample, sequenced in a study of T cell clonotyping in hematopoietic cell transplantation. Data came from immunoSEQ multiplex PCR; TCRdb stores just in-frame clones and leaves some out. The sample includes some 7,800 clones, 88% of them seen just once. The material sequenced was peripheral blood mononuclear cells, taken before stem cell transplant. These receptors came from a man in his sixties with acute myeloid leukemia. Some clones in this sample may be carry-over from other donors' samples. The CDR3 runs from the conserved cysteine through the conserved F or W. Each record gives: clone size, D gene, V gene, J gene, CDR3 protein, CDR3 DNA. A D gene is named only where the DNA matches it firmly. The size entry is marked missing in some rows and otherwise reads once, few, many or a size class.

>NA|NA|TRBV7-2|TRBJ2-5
CASSLALPEAQYF
TGTGCCAGCAGCTTAGCCCTCCCTGAGGCCCAGTACTTC
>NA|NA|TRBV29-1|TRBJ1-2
CSVVPPGFTGGYTF
TGCAGCGTTGTCCCCCCAGGATTTACGGGGGGCTACACCTTC
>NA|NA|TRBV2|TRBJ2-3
CASSEWLSGLQYF
TGTGCCAGCAGTGAGTGGCTCTCCGGCCTTCAGTATTTT
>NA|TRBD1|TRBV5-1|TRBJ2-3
CASSPGDRASTDTQYF
TGCGCCAGCAGCCCCGGGGACAGGGCCAGCACAGATACGCAGTATTTT
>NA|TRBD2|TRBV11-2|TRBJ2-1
CASRELAAYNEQFF
TGTGCCAGCAGGGAACTAGCGGCCTACAATGAGCAGTTCTTC
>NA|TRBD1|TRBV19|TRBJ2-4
CASSMGTGGMRAKNIQYF
TGTGCCAGTAGTATGGGGACAGGAGGAATGAGGGCCAAAAACATTCAGTACTTC
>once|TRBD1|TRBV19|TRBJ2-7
CASSIIGTAGLYEQYF
TGTGCCAGTAGTATAATCGGGACAGCAGGTCTGTACGAGCAGTACTTC
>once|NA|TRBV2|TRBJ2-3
CASSEDRGHRTDTQYF
TGTGCCAGCAGTGAAGACCGGGGCCATCGCACAGATACGCAGTATTTT
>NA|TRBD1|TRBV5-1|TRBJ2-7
CASSMGQGDSYEQYF
TGCGCCAGCAGCATGGGACAGGGGGACTCCTACGAGCAGTACTTC
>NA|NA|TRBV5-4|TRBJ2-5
CASSLRREQETQYF
TGTGCCAGCAGCTTGCGCAGGGAGCAGGAGACCCAGTACTTC
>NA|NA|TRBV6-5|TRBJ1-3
CASRNRGNTIYF
TGTGCCAGCAGAAACAGGGGAAACACCATATATTTT
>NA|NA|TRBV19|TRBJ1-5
CASSILGGGQPQHF
TGTGCCAGTAGTATATTGGGGGGAGGTCAGCCCCAGCATTTT
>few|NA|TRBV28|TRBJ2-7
CASIREGYEQYF
TGTGCCAGCATTAGGGAAGGCTACGAGCAGTACTTC
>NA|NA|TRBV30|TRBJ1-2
CAWSKQGVDGYTF
TGTGCCTGGAGTAAACAGGGAGTAGATGGCTACACCTTC
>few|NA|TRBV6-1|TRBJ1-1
CASSEARRNTEAFF
TGTGCCAGCAGTGAAGCGAGGAGGAACACTGAAGCTTTCTTT
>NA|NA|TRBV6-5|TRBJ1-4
CASKHVATNEKLFF
TGTGCCAGCAAACATGTTGCAACTAATGAAAAACTGTTTTTT
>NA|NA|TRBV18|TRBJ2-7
CASSNSYEQYF
TGTGCCAGCTCAAATTCCTACGAGCAGTACTTC
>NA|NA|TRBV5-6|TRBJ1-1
CASSVFFASDSMNTEAFF
TGTGCCAGCAGTGTATTTTTCGCGTCGGACAGTATGAACACTGAAGCTTTCTTT
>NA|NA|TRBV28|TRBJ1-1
CASSLRVTEAFF
TGTGCCAGCAGTTTACGGGTCACTGAAGCTTTCTTT
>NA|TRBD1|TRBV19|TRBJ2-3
CASSGQGGFTDTQYF
TGTGCCAGTAGTGGACAGGGAGGTTTCACAGATACGCAGTATTTT